Shown below are 22 T cell receptor beta chains from a single sample sequenced in a study of PD-1 blockade in classical Hodgkin lymphoma. Patients all relapsed after autologous stem cell transplantation, and there was variation in brentuximab vedotin exposure. TCRdb keeps only in-frame clones here, not all; method: immunoSEQ multiplex PCR. The table has 90,000 or so clones, about nine tenths seen once. Material: peripheral blood mononuclear cells (PBMCs), obtained before the second cycle of nivolumab. These receptors were taken from a human donor with classical Hodgkin lymphoma.

The chain has TRBV7-6 and TRBJ1-2; 11 bases line up with TRBD1. Germline V gene sequence: CDR1 SGHVS, CDR2 FNYEAQ. V gave up 2 bases and J gave up 2 bases; unmatched junction bases: 4. The length of the CDR3 is 16 residues. The CDR3, as DNA: TGTGCCAGCAGCTTATGGGACAGGGGGGCAAACTATGGCTACACCTTC. This sequence encodes CASSLWDRGANYGYTF.

This rearrangement joins TRBV27 to TRBJ2-1; 7 bases agree with TRBD2. Germline CDR1 and CDR2: MNHEY and SMNVEV (reference sequence). The junction had 17 bases not matched to a gene; V was cut back by 5 bases and J by 10 bases. The CDR3 runs 16 residues. The CDR3 protein is CASSGPSGGFVFEQFF. In DNA form, the CDR3 reads TGTGCCAGCAGTGGCCCTAGCGGAGGGTTTGTGTTCGAGCAGTTCTTC.

The chain joins TRBV27 to TRBJ2-7; TRBD1 agrees at 11 bases. This CDR3 region has 15 residues. V dropped 7 bases and J dropped 3; count of bases not matched to a gene: 8. Germline V gives CDR1 MNHEY, CDR2 SMNVEV (reference sequence). CDR3 bases: TGTGCCAGCAAATCCGGGACAGGGGGTCTCTACGAGCAGTACTTC. It is translated as CASKSGTGGLYEQYF.

The genes are TRBV5-1 and TRBJ2-5; 7 nucleotides match TRBD2. The CDR3 spans 18 residues. Germline V lookup: CDR1 SGHRS, CDR2 YFSETQ. The junction had 17 bases not matched to a gene; V was cut back by 4 bases and J by 2 bases. CDR3 DNA: TGCGCCAGCAGCCGATCCCTTAACTCGGGAGGAAAGCAAGAGACCCAGTACTTC. Translation: CASSRSLNSGGKQETQYF.

The chain recombines TRBV2 with TRBJ1-5; tentatively, D is TRBD1 (5 bases). The germline V gene has CDR1 SNHLY and CDR2 FYNNEI. Trimming stripped 5 bases from V and 5 bases from J, with 13 bases between. CDR3 length equals 14 residues. The CDR3 is CASSNGAEYQPQHF. CDR3 sequence (DNA): TGTGCCAGCAGTAACGGGGCAGAATATCAGCCCCAGCATTTT.

The chain has TRBV28 and TRBJ2-5, with 8 bases aligning to TRBD2. Losses at the gene ends were 4 bases for V and 4 bases for J; bases not matched to a gene: 14. Germline V lookup: CDR1 MDHEN, CDR2 SYDVKM. CDR3 length equals 17 residues. The CDR3 is CASSSPGGWTSRETQYF. The CDR3 nucleotides read TGTGCCAGCAGTTCCCCGGGGGGTTGGACTAGCCGAGAGACCCAGTACTTC.

On this clone itself: This same CDR3 is encoded by further DNA sequences in the sample. The chain has TRBV5-1 and TRBJ1-2; 8 bases are shared with TRBD1. The trim removed 3 bases at V and 3 bases at J, leaving 4 bases unmatched. Germline lookup yields CDR1 SGHRS and CDR2 YFSETQ. The CDR3 loop spans 14 amino acids. The CDR3: CASSWTGLDYGYTF. The DNA of the CDR3 is TGCGCCAGCAGCTGGACAGGGCTTGACTATGGCTACACCTTC.

The gene calls are TRBV14 and TRBJ2-4; TRBD1 might be the D (6 bases). The length of the CDR3 is 15 residues. Germline CDR1 is SGHDN and CDR2 is FVKESK. V was shortened by 9 bases and J by 5 bases, with 20 bases between the two germline ends. The CDR3 bases are TGTGCCAGGATTAAACAGGGTGAGGAGGAAAACATTCAGTACTTC. Protein: CARIKQGEEENIQYF.

This chain joins TRBV5-1 and TRBJ1-2; D call uncertain. The CDR3 contains 14 residues. The V gene's germline CDR1 is SGHRS and CDR2 YFSETQ. V gave up 4 bases and J gave up 0 bases, with 10 bases separating them. CDR3 residues: CASSQIQANYGYTF. The CDR3 DNA reads TGCGCCAGCAGCCAGATTCAAGCTAACTATGGCTACACCTTC.

V and J are TRBV18 and TRBJ2-1; D is undetermined. Per the germline V gene, CDR1 is KGHSH and CDR2 is LQKENI. The CDR3 consists of 14 residues. Trimming took 6 bases from V and 7 from J, leaving 16 bases between them. The CDR3 coding sequence is TGTGCCAGCTCGCTCGGGCCCAACGGGAATGAGCAGTTCTTC. Amino acid sequence: CASSLGPNGNEQFF.

The genes are TRBV2 and TRBJ2-6; 7 positions match TRBD2. Germline CDR1 SNHLY, CDR2 FYNNEI. J gave up 0 bases and V 10 bases, and 18 bases lay outside the gene matches. This CDR3 contains 19 residues. CDR3 sequence: CATRSGAGNSGSGANVLTF. Written as DNA, the CDR3 is TGTGCCACCCGTTCAGGAGCGGGAAACTCCGGCTCTGGGGCCAACGTCCTGACTTTC.

The rearrangement links TRBV4-1 to TRBJ2-7; D is undetermined. With 1 base removed from V and 2 bases from J, the gap between germline ends came to 15 bases. This CDR3 has 16 residues. Per germline, CDR1 MGHRA and CDR2 YSYEKL. CDR3 in amino acids: CASSQVVESRPYEQYF. In DNA form, the CDR3 reads TGCGCCAGCAGCCAAGTTGTAGAAAGCCGCCCCTACGAGCAGTACTTC.

The gene calls are TRBV29-1 and TRBJ2-5, with D unresolved. CDR1 and CDR2 from the germline V gene are SQVTM and ANQGSEA. Trimming stripped 7 bases from V and 3 bases from J, with 0 bases between. The length of the CDR3 is 8 residues. CDR3 amino acids: CSEETQYF. The CDR3 DNA reads as TGCAGCGAAGAGACCCAGTACTTC.

The chain combines TRBV29-1 with TRBJ2-7; 10 bases match TRBD1. The J segment lost 3 bases and the V segment lost 7 bases, leaving 9 bases of the junction unmatched. Germline lookup yields CDR1 SQVTM and CDR2 ANQGSEA. This CDR3 has 14 residues. This chain's CDR3 is CSARDRGLGYEQYF. In DNA form, the CDR3 reads TGCAGCGCACGGGACAGGGGCCTAGGCTACGAGCAGTACTTC.

This clone was seen just once. The rearrangement joins TRBV30 to TRBJ1-1, with D perhaps TRBD1 (6 bases). The CDR3 covers 15 residues. With 2 bases removed from V and 5 bases from J, the gap between germline ends came to 18 bases. The germline gives CDR1 GTSNPN, CDR2 SVGIG (reference sequence). CDR3 region: CAWSPAGGGRTEAFF. CDR3 coding DNA: TGTGCCTGGAGTCCGGCCGGGGGGGGCAGGACTGAAGCTTTCTTT.

J is TRBJ1-1 and V is TRBV28, with 9 nucleotides matching TRBD1. Trimming at V came to 6 bases and at J to 8 bases, leaving 10 bases not matched to a gene. Germline CDR1 MDHEN, CDR2 SYDVKM. CDR3 length: 14 residues. The CDR3 spells CASRHGTGYGEAFF. The CDR3 bases are TGTGCCAGCAGGCACGGGACAGGGTATGGAGAAGCTTTCTTT. Looking up the rest from reference TRBV28 and TRBJ1-1 gives the full variable domain: DVKVTQSSRYLVKRTGEKVFLECVQDMDHENMFWYRQDPGLGLRLIYFSYDVKMKEKGDIPEGYSVSREKKERFSLILESASTNQTSMYLCASRHGTGYGEAFFGQGTRLTVV.

The chain carries TRBV4-1 and TRBJ1-4; D is uncertain. The V gene lost 0 bases and the J gene lost 2 bases, with 13 bases spanning the gap. The CDR3 runs to 17 residues. Germline lookup yields CDR1 MGHRA and CDR2 YSYEKL. The CDR3 protein is CASSQDSPGFTNEKLFF. The DNA of the CDR3 is TGCGCCAGCAGCCAAGATTCTCCGGGTTTTACTAATGAAAAACTGTTTTTT.

The V gene is TRBV29-1, the J gene TRBJ2-1; TRBD1 matches at 8 bases. The V gene end was trimmed by 6 bases and the J gene end by 3 bases; junction bases not matched to a gene: 10. The CDR3 extends over 15 amino acids. The germline gives CDR1 SQVTM, CDR2 ANQGSEA. Written as DNA, the CDR3 is TGCAGCGTCGGTAGGTGGGACAGGAACTACAATGAGCAGTTCTTC. Its translation: CSVGRWDRNYNEQFF.

CDR3 sequence (DNA): TGTGCCAGTACGGGACTAGCGGGAGGCGAGCAGTACTTC. Its translation is CASTGLAGGEQYF. This chain connects TRBV19 to TRBJ2-7; 15 bases are shared with TRBD2. V shed 7 bases, J shed 6 bases, and the junction held 1 base outside the gene matches. Germline loops: CDR1 LNHDA, CDR2 SQIVND (reference sequence). The CDR3 is 13 residues long.

V gene TRBV10-2 combines with J gene TRBJ2-1, with D possibly matching TRBD1 (6 bases). The germline V and J ends were trimmed by 2 bases and 2 bases, with 10 bases remaining between them. The CDR3 runs 15 residues. Germline lookup yields CDR1 WSHSY and CDR2 SAAADI. CDR3 in DNA: TGCGCCAGCAGTGAGAGGGGGTCCCCCTACAATGAGCAGTTCTTC. It translates to CASSERGSPYNEQFF.

J is TRBJ2-7 and V is TRBV7-2, with 9 bases that match TRBD2. The CDR3 spans 16 residues. CDR1 is SGHTA, CDR2 FQGNSA, per germline. After removal of 2 bases from V and 3 bases from J, the junction contained 8 bases not matched to a gene. The CDR3 loop reads CASSLSVGLASYEQYF. The DNA for the CDR3 is TGTGCCAGCAGCTTATCCGTAGGACTAGCGAGCTACGAGCAGTACTTC.

The chain has TRBV19 and TRBJ1-5; 7 bases fit TRBD1. The CDR3 runs 16 residues. Germline-derived CDR1 and CDR2 are LNHDA and SQIVND (reference sequence). V gave up 5 bases and J gave up 2 bases; unmatched junction bases: 9. The chain's CDR3 is CASSPGTAFRNQPQHF. Here the CDR3 DNA reads TGTGCCAGTAGTCCTGGGACAGCTTTCCGCAATCAGCCCCAGCATTTT.